This TCR beta chain derives from a study of vaccination effects on CD4 cells after COVID-19 (dated by TCRdb to the early 2020s). Study-level background: The ViraFEST assay stimulated PBMC with viral peptide pools and then used TCR sequencing to identify antigen-specific CD4+ T cell clonotypes by expansion. Participants received two doses of either the BNT162b2 or the mRNA-1273 mRNA SARS-CoV-2 vaccine. SARS-CoV-2 spike-specific CD4+ TCR repertoires were compared before and after mRNA vaccination in COVID-19 convalescent patients and in infection-naive vaccine recipients. Pre-vaccine samples from a couple of convalescent patients were drawn 16 days and one week before the first dose, 142 and 148 days after COVID-19 diagnosis. A total of 10 COVID-19 convalescent patients and a handful of SARS-CoV-2-naive healthy vaccine recipients were included in the full study. In the study, cultures from other donors were sequenced using the Oncomine TCR Beta short-read assay on an Illumina iSeq 100. Around 2.1 million PBMC per well were cultured with 10 ug/ml peptides in IMDM containing about 5% human AB serum, approximately 9.1 IU/ml IL-2 and gentamicin.

After roughly 11 days of culture, CD4+ T cells were isolated with the EasySep CD4+ T cell isolation kit. PCR-confirmed SARS-CoV-2 infection had occurred in convalescent patients between March and December 2020, before the Alpha, Beta and Delta variants emerged in the United States. Half of the culture medium was replaced with fresh IL-2-containing medium on days 3 and 7. Each peptide stimulation condition was cultured in triplicate wells unless otherwise noted. PBMC were separated from whole blood using Ficoll-Paque Plus gradient centrifugation and were then either cryopreserved at -140C or used fresh. The QIAamp micro DNA kit was used to extract genomic DNA from the cultured CD4+ T cells. CDR1 and CDR2, looked up from the germline V gene, are SGHTA and FQGNSA. CDR3 length: 12 amino acids, cysteine to phenylalanine. The DNA shown is the 36-base CDR3, in frame from base 1. Library construction relied on the immunoSEQ multiplex PCR assay. DNA from the CD4+ T cells that had been cultured and isolated underwent TCR beta CDR3 sequencing. The authors' analysis ran thus. Non-productive TCR sequences were discarded, and reads were trimmed to the CDR3 region, with only CDR3s of 7 or more amino acids retained. Antigen-specific clonotypes were identified using the MANAFEST web app by comparison of expansion in peptide wells against reference cultures. Positive clones required FDR<0.05 expansion versus reference and all other wells, odds ratio above 5, and frequency above 0.1% in two replicate wells. Cross-reactive clonotypes were defined as significantly expanded in SARS-CoV-2 spike wells and in at least one common cold coronavirus spike condition. Levenshtein distance calculated with the stringdist R package was used to assess CDR3 similarity, and unrooted trees were constructed with ape in R 3.6.1. Not all clones reach the TCRdb copy of this immuneACCESS table, which keeps in-frame sequences only. Checked studies attribute under half of the gap to unresolved V genes and leave the rest unexplained. V and J calls and clone size are copied from that table; D and trimming were computed from the DNA. This sample comprises about 64,000 clones, approximately 72% of them detected only once. The top ten clones comprise less than 25% of the sample.

This clone has just one count. What antigen it recognizes has not been identified. Sequence at one end of the junction differs from germline and may be a read error. Points the paper makes about the study in general: At late post-vaccination timepoints, both infection-induced and vaccine-induced clones showed marked clonal contraction, consistent with waning T cell responses. Limitations of the study were the small number of convalescent patients and the absence of early post-infection timepoints. In convalescent patients, the post-vaccine spike-reactive repertoire consisted mainly of new vaccine-induced clones, largely distinct from infection-induced clones.

The rearranged segments are TRBV7-2 and TRBJ2-4, with no confident D gene call. The clonotype comes from a human donor who had a prior SARS-CoV-2 infection. The material sequenced was CD4+ T cells from PBMCs cultured without peptide, taken before COVID-19 vaccination. The CDR3 in this case is CASSLAQNIQYF. The bases are TGTGCCAGCAGCTTAGCCCAAAACATTCAGTACTTC.